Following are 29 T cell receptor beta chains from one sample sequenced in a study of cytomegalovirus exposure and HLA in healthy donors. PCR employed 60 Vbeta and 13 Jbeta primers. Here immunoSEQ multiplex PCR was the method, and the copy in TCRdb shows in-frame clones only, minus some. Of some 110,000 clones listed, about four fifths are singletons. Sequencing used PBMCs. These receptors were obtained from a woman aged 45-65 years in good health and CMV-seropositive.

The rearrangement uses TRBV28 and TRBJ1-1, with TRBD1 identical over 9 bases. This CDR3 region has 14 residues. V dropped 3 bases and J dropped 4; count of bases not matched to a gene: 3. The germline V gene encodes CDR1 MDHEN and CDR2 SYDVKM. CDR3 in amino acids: CASSLLDRGTEAFF. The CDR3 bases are TGTGCCAGCAGTTTGTTGGACAGGGGCACTGAAGCTTTCTTT.

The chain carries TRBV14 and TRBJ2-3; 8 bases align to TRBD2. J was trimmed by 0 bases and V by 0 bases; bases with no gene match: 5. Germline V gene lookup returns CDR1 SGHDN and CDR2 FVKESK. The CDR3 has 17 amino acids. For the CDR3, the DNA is TGTGCCAGCAGCCAAGATTCCGGGACTAGGAGCACAGATACGCAGTATTTT. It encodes CASSQDSGTRSTDTQYF.

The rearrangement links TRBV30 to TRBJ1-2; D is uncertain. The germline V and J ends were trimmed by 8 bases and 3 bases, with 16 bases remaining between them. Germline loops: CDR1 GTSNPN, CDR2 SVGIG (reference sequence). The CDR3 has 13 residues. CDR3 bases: TGTGCCAGTACAATCGGGAGAGACTATGGCTACACCTTC. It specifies CASTIGRDYGYTF.

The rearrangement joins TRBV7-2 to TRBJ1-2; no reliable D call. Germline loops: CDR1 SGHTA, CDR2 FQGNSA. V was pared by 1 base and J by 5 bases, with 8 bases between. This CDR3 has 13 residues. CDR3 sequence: CASSLGYLYGYTF. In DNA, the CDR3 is TGTGCCAGCAGCTTAGGCTACCTTTATGGCTACACCTTC.

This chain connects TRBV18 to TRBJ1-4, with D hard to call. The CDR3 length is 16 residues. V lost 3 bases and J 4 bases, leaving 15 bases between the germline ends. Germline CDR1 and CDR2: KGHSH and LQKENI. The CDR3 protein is CASSPTWIGNNEKLFF. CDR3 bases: TGTGCCAGCTCACCCACCTGGATCGGGAATAATGAAAAACTGTTTTTT.

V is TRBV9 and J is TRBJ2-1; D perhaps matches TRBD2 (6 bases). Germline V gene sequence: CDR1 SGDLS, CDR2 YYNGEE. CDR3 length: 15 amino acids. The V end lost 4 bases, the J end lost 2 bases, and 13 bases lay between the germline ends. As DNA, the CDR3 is TGTGCCAGCAGCTCCAGCGGGTCCACCTACAATGAGCAGTTCTTC. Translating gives CASSSSGSTYNEQFF.

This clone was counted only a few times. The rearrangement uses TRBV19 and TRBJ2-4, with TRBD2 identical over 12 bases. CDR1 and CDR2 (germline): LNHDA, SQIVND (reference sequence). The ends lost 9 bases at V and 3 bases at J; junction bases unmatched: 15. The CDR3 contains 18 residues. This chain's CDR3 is CASRSPLAGGLSKNIQYF. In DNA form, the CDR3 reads TGTGCCAGCCGGAGCCCGCTAGCGGGGGGGCTTAGCAAAAACATTCAGTACTTC.

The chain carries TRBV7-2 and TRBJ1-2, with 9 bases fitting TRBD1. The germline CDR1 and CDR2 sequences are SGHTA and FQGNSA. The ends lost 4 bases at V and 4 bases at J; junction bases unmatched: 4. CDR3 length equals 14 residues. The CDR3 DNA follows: TGTGCCAGCAGCTCACCGGGACAGGGCTATGGCTACACCTTC. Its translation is CASSSPGQGYGYTF.

The CDR3 protein is CASSLSAGGGNQPQHF. The CDR3 coding sequence is TGTGCCAGCAGCTTATCGGCAGGGGGTGGCAATCAGCCCCAGCATTTT. This chain uses TRBV7-2 with TRBJ1-5; TRBD1 agrees at 7 bases. This CDR3 comprises 16 residues. V shed 2 bases, J shed 2 bases, and the junction held 6 bases outside the gene matches. The germline V gene encodes CDR1 SGHTA and CDR2 FQGNSA.

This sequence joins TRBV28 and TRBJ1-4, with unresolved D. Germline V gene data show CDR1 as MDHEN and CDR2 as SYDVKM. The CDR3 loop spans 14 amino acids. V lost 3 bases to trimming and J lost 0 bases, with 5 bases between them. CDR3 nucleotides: TGTGCCAGCAGTTTCGTAGCAACTAATGAAAAACTGTTTTTT. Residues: CASSFVATNEKLFF.

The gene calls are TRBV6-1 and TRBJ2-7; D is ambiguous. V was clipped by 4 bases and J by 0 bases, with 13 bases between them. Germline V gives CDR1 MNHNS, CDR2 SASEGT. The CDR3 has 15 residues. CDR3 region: CASSGVAVDSYEQYF. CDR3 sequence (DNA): TGTGCCAGCAGTGGGGTGGCGGTGGACTCCTACGAGCAGTACTTC.

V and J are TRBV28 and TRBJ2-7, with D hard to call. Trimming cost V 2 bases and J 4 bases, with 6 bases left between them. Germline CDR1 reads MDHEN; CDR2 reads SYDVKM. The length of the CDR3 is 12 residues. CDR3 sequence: CASSLGRYEQYF. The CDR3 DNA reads TGTGCCAGCAGTTTAGGTAGATACGAGCAGTACTTC.

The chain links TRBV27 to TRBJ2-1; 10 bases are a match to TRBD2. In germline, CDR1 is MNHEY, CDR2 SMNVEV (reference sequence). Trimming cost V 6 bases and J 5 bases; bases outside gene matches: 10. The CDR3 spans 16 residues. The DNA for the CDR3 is TGTGCCAGCAGCCTCTTTCCAGCGGGGGGGCACAATGAGCAGTTCTTC. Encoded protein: CASSLFPAGGHNEQFF.

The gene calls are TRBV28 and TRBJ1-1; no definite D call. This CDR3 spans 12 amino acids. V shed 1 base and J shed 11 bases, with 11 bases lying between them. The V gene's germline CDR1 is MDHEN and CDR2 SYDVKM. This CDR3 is CASSLLNRVAFF. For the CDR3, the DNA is TGTGCCAGCAGTTTATTAAACCGAGTGGCTTTCTTT.

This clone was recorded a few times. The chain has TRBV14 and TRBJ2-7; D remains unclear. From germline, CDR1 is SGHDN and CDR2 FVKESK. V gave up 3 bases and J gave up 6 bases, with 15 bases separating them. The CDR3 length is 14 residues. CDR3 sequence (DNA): TGTGCCAGCAGCCATTATCGCCGCGTCGGCGAGCAGTACTTC. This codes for CASSHYRRVGEQYF.

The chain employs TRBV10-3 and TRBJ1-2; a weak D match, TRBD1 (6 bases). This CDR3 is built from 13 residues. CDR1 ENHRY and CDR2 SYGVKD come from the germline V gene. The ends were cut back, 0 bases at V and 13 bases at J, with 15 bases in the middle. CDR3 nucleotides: TGTGCCATCAGTGAGTCCCTGGGACAACCTTCCACCTTC. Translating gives CAISESLGQPSTF.

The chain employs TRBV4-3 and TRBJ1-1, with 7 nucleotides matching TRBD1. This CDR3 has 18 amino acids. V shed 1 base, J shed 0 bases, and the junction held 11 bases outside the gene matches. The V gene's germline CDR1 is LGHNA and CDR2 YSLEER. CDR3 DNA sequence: TGCGCCAGCAGCCAAGCAATTTATAGGGGGCATTTGAACACTGAAGCTTTCTTT. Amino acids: CASSQAIYRGHLNTEAFF.

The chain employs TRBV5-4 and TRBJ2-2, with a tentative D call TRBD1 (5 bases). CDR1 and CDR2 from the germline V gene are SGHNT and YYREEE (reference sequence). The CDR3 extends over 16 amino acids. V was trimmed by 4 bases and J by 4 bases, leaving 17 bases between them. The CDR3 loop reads CASSVDPLRGTGELFF. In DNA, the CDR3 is TGTGCCAGCAGCGTGGACCCTCTAAGGGGCACCGGGGAGCTGTTTTTT.

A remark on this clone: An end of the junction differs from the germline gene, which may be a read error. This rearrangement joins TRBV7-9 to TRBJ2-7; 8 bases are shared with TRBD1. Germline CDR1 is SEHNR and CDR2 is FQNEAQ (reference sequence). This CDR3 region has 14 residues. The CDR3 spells CSSSLTTGDYEQYF. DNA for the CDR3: TGTTCCAGCAGCTTAACGACAGGGGACTACGAGCAGTACTTC.

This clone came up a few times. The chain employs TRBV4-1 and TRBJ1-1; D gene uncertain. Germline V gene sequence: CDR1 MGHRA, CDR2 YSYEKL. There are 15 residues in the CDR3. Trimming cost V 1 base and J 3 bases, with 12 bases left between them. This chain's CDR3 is CASSQGSPGYTEAFF. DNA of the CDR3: TGCGCCAGCAGCCAAGGGTCACCAGGTTACACTGAAGCTTTCTTT.

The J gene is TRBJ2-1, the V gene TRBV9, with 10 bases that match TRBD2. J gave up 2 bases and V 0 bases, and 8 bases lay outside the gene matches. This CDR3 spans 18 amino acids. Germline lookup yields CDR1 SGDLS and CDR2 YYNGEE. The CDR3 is CASSVGPSGGQPYNEQFF. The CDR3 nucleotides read TGTGCCAGCAGCGTAGGACCTAGCGGGGGTCAACCCTACAATGAGCAGTTCTTC.

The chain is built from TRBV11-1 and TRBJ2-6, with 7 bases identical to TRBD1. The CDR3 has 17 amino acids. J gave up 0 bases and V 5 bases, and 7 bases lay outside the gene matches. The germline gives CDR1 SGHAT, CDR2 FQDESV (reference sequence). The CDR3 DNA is TGTGCCAGCAGCGCTCCGGGACAGAGCTCTGGGGCCAACGTCCTGACTTTC. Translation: CASSAPGQSSGANVLTF.

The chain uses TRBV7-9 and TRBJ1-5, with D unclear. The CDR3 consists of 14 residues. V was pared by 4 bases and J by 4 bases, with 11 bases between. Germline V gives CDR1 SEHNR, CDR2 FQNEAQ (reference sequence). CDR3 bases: TGTGCCAGCAGCTATCCGGGTAGAAATCAGCCCCAGCATTTT. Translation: CASSYPGRNQPQHF.

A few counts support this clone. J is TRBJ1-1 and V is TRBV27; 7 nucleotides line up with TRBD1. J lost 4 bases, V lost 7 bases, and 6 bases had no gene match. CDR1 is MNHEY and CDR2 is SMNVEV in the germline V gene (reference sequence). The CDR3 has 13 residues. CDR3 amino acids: CASTTGVGTEAFF. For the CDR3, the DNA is TGTGCCAGCACCACAGGGGTGGGCACTGAAGCTTTCTTT.

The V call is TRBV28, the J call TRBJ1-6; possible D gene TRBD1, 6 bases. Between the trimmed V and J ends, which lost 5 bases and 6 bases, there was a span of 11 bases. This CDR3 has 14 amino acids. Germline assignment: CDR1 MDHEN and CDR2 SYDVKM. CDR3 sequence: CASSLLRGNSPLHF. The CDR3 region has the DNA TGTGCCAGCAGTCTACTCAGGGGTAATTCACCCCTCCACTTT.

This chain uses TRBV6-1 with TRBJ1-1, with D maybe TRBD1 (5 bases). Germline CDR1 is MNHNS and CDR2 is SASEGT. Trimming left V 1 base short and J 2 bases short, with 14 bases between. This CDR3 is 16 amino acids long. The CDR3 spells CASSEGEGEGNTEAFF. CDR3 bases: TGTGCCAGCAGTGAAGGGGAAGGGGAGGGAAACACTGAAGCTTTCTTT.

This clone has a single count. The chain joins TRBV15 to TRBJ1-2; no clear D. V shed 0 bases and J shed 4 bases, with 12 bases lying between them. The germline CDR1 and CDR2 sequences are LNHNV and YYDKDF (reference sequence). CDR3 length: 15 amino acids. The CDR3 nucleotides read TGTGCCACCAGCAGAGATTATAGAGTCTTCTATGGCTACACCTTC. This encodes CATSRDYRVFYGYTF. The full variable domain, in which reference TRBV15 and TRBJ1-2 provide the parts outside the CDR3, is DAMVIQNPRYQVTQFGKPVTLSCSQTLNHNVMYWYQQKSSQAPKLLFHYYDKDFNNEADTPDNFQSRRPNTSFCFLDIRSPGLGDTAMYLCATSRDYRVFYGYTFGSGTRLTVV.

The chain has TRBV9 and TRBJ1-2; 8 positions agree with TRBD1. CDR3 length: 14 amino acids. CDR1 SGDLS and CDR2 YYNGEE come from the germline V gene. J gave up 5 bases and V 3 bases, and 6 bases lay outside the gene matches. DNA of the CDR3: TGTGCCAGCAGCGCAGGGGGCTTCAATTATGGCTACACCTTC. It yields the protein CASSAGGFNYGYTF. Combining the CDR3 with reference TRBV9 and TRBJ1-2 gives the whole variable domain DSGVTQTPKHLITATGQRVTLRCSPRSGDLSVYWYQQSLDQGLQFLIQYYNGEERAKGNILERFSAQQFPDLHSELNLSSLELGDSALYFCASSAGGFNYGYTFGSGTRLTVV.

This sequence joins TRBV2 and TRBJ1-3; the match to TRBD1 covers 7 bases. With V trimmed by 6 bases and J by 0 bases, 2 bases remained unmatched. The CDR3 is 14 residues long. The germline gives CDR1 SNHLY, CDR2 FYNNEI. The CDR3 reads CASRDRVSGNTIYF. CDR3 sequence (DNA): TGTGCCAGCAGAGACAGGGTCTCTGGAAACACCATATATTTT. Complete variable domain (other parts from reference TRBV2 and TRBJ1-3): EPEVTQTPSHQVTQMGQEVILRCVPISNHLYFYWYRQILGQKVEFLVSFYNNEISEKSEIFDDQFSVERPDGSNFTLKIRSTKLEDSAMYFCASRDRVSGNTIYFGEGSWLTVV.